Below, 5 T cell receptor beta chains from the same sample are listed, as sequenced in a study of cytomegalovirus exposure and HLA in healthy donors. Amplification used 60 Vbeta primers and 13 Jbeta primers. Some clones are missing from TCRdb's copy, which holds only in-frame ones; the method was immunoSEQ multiplex PCR. The top ten hold 5% to 7% of the sample, which has roughly 110,000 clones, around 76% seen once. Sequenced input: PBMCs. The receptors originated from a woman in her fifties or sixties in good health and CMV-seropositive.

The chain is built from TRBV27 and TRBJ1-6; D gene uncertain. The V end was cut by 5 bases, the J end by 2 bases, with 10 bases between. Germline CDR1 MNHEY, CDR2 SMNVEV (reference sequence). The CDR3 is made up of 15 amino acids. The CDR3 loop reads CASSTMAAYNSPLHF. The CDR3 DNA follows: TGTGCCAGCAGTACGATGGCGGCCTATAATTCACCCCTCCACTTT.

This clone has just a few counts. V gene TRBV6-6 combines with J gene TRBJ2-3; D is ambiguous. This CDR3 has 12 amino acids. The V end was cut by 6 bases, the J end by 6 bases, with 10 bases between. Germline assignment: CDR1 MNHNY and CDR2 SVGAGI (reference sequence). CDR3 loop: CASSPVSDTQYF. The CDR3 DNA sequence: TGTGCCAGCAGCCCCGTTAGTGATACGCAGTATTTT.

The rearrangement joins TRBV4-2 to TRBJ2-2, with TRBD2 matching 9 bases. V lost 4 bases to trimming and J lost 0 bases; unmatched junction nucleotides: 0. The germline gives CDR1 LGHNA, CDR2 YNFKEQ. The CDR3 runs 15 residues. The CDR3 loop reads CASSRGGANTGELFF. The CDR3 DNA sequence: TGTGCCAGCAGCCGCGGGGGGGCGAACACCGGGGAGCTGTTTTTT.

This clone has just a few counts. V is TRBV27 and J is TRBJ1-2; 9 bases agree with TRBD1. Germline V lookup: CDR1 MNHEY, CDR2 SMNVEV (reference sequence). Unmatched junction bases numbered 7, after V lost 5 bases and J lost 3 bases. The CDR3 length is 15 residues. The CDR3 region is CASSQTGGPYYGYTF. CDR3 bases: TGTGCCAGCAGTCAAACAGGGGGCCCCTACTATGGCTACACCTTC.

The chain employs TRBV19 and TRBJ2-2; D call uncertain. Germline CDR1 LNHDA, CDR2 SQIVND (reference sequence). The CDR3 spans 14 residues. V was pared by 3 bases and J by 2 bases, with 7 bases between. The CDR3 reads CASSISLNTGELFF. For the CDR3, the DNA is TGTGCCAGTAGTATCTCCCTCAACACCGGGGAGCTGTTTTTT. Drawing the rest from reference TRBV19 and TRBJ2-2, the complete variable domain is DGGITQSPKYLFRKEGQNVTLSCEQNLNHDAMYWYRQDPGQGLRLIYYSQIVNDFQKGDIAEGYSVSREKKESFPLTVTSAQKNPTAFYLCASSISLNTGELFFGEGSRLTVL.